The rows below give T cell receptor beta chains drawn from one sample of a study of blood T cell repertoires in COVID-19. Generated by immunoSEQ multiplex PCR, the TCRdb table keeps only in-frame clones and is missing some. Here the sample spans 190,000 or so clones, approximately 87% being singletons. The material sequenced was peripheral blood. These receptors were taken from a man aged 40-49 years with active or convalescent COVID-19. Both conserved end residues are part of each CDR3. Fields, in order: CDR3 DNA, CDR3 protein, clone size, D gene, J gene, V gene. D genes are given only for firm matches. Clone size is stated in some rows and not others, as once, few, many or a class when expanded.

TGTGCCAGCAGTTTAAGGCAGGGGGCTCCGAGGGAGCAGTACTTC | CASSLRQGAPREQYF | NA | TRBD1 | TRBJ2-7 | TRBV28
TGTGCCAGCAGTTACCGCGGGACAGGGGGGTTCTATGGCTACACCTTC | CASSYRGTGGFYGYTF | NA | TRBD1 | TRBJ1-2 | TRBV6-5
TGTGCCAGCAACTACAGGGGCCGAGACTATGGCTACACCTTC | CASNYRGRDYGYTF | NA | TRBD1 | TRBJ1-2 | TRBV5-4
TGTGCCAGCAGTTTAAGGGGGCCAGACGGCAATCAGCCCCAGCATTTT | CASSLRGPDGNQPQHF | NA | TRBD1 | TRBJ1-5 | TRBV28
TGCGCCAGCTCCCCGGGAGTCATGAACACTGAAGCTTTCTTT | CASSPGVMNTEAFF | NA | NA | TRBJ1-1 | TRBV5-1
TGTGCCAGCAGTGGGCAGACGAACACCGGGGAGCTGTTTTTT | CASSGQTNTGELFF | NA | NA | TRBJ2-2 | TRBV25-1
TGTGCCAGCAGACGCGGACAGGGGATCGAAAAACTGTTTTTT | CASRRGQGIEKLFF | NA | TRBD1 | TRBJ1-4 | TRBV6-6
TGTGCCAGCAGTGACAATACGAACACCGGGGAGCTGTTTTTT | CASSDNTNTGELFF | once | NA | TRBJ2-2 | TRBV3-1/TRBV3-2
TGTGCCAGCAGTGAAGGGCCCTCAGGTCGCGCTTTCTTT | CASSEGPSGRAFF | NA | NA | TRBJ1-1 | TRBV6-1
TGCGCCAGCAGACTGGGACAGGGTGCTGGAAACACCATATATTTT | CASRLGQGAGNTIYF | NA | TRBD1 | TRBJ1-3 | TRBV5-1
TGTGCCAGCAGCCCGGACAGGGTACGGTCCTATAATTCACCCCTCCACTTT | CASSPDRVRSYNSPLHF | NA | TRBD1 | TRBJ1-6 | TRBV7-8
TGTGCCAGCAGCCAAGATCTGCGGGATGGCTACACCTTC | CASSQDLRDGYTF | NA | NA | TRBJ1-2 | TRBV3-1/TRBV3-2
TGTGCCTGGAGTCGGACAGGGCTAGCTAACTATGGCTACACCTTC | CAWSRTGLANYGYTF | NA | TRBD1 | TRBJ1-2 | TRBV30
TGTGCCAGCAGCTCGGGGACAGGGGTTTATGGCTACACCTTC | CASSSGTGVYGYTF | once | TRBD1 | TRBJ1-2 | TRBV5-4
TGTGCCAGCAGTTTGAATAGGCAGGGGTCTGGCTACACCTTC | CASSLNRQGSGYTF | NA | NA | TRBJ1-2 | TRBV6-5
TGTGCCAGCAGCCCATTGAGAAGGCGGGGGGGATATGCAGATACGCAGTATTTT | CASSPLRRRGGYADTQYF | NA | TRBD2 | TRBJ2-3 | TRBV7-2